The 22 T cell receptor beta chains below all came from one sample that was sequenced in a study of long-term antiretroviral therapy in people with HIV. Runs used v3.0 of the immunoSEQ assay and were done at survey level. Sequenced by immunoSEQ multiplex PCR; TCRdb stores in-frame clones only, minus some. The sample lists 30,000 to 40,000 clones, about four fifths seen once, with roughly 8.6% in the top ten. Material: unsorted PBMCs, obtained 0.4 years before starting antiretroviral therapy. The receptors come from a man in his late teens or twenties with HIV.

The chain employs TRBV7-8 and TRBJ2-3, with 12 nucleotides matching TRBD2. Germline lookup yields CDR1 SGHVS and CDR2 FQNEAQ. J gave up 0 bases and V 0 bases, and 4 bases lay outside the gene matches. This CDR3 has 18 amino acids. CDR3 in DNA: TGTGCCAGCAGCTTAGCCCTAGCGGGAGGGTTGAGCACAGATACGCAGTATTTT. Residues: CASSLALAGGLSTDTQYF.

This chain joins TRBV19 and TRBJ2-3, with a possible D match to TRBD2 (6 bases). This CDR3 has 14 amino acids. Germline assignment: CDR1 LNHDA and CDR2 SQIVND (reference sequence). The V gene lost 9 bases and the J gene lost 2 bases, with 15 bases spanning the gap. The CDR3 DNA is TGTGCCAGCTGCCAGGCGGGGCTCACAGATACGCAGTATTTT. Protein: CASCQAGLTDTQYF.

The rearrangement links TRBV6-5 to TRBJ2-7; 8 bases line up with TRBD1. Trimming removed 10 bases from V and 0 bases from J; junction bases left unmatched: 8. CDR3 length equals 14 residues. Germline V gives CDR1 MNHEY, CDR2 SVGAGI. CDR3 in amino acids: CAIRGQESSYEQYF. CDR3 in DNA: TGTGCCATCAGGGGACAGGAGAGCTCCTACGAGCAGTACTTC.

The chain is built from TRBV27 and TRBJ2-3, with TRBD2 matching 7 bases. CDR1 is MNHEY, CDR2 SMNVEV, per germline (reference sequence). The CDR3 contains 14 residues. V shed 6 bases and J 7 bases; nucleotides not matched to a gene: 10. The CDR3 DNA reads as TGTGCCAGCAGCGCGAGCGGGGAGCAGTATACGCAGTATTTT. Translation gives CASSASGEQYTQYF.

This clone was detected only a few times. The rearrangement joins TRBV5-1 to TRBJ1-6; unclear D gene. V dropped 4 bases and J dropped 10 bases, with 15 bases sitting between them. From germline, CDR1 is SGHRS and CDR2 YFSETQ. There are 14 residues in the CDR3. The CDR3 bases are TGCGCCAGCAGCCTACTGATTAACAACTCACCCCTCCACTTT. It translates to CASSLLINNSPLHF.

The J gene is TRBJ2-1, the V gene TRBV14; D is unresolved. Trimming removed 4 bases from V and 4 bases from J, with 8 bases in between. The CDR3 length is 13 residues. CDR1 and CDR2 from the germline V gene are SGHDN and FVKESK. The DNA for the CDR3 is TGTGCCAGCAGCCCTGACCAGTACAATGAGCAGTTCTTC. Residues: CASSPDQYNEQFF.

The chain links TRBV2 to TRBJ1-6, with a tentative D call TRBD1 (5 bases). CDR1 SNHLY and CDR2 FYNNEI come from the germline V gene. Trimming stripped 0 bases from V and 0 bases from J, with 9 bases between. This CDR3 has 17 amino acids. The CDR3 protein is CASSEAGGSSYNSPLHF. In DNA, the CDR3 is TGTGCCAGCAGTGAAGCGGGGGGGAGCTCCTATAATTCACCCCTCCACTTT.

This clone is a singleton in its sample. The gene calls are TRBV6-1 and TRBJ1-2; D is uncertain. Germline loops: CDR1 MNHNS, CDR2 SASEGT. This CDR3 has 14 amino acids. V shed 1 base and J shed 1 base, with 7 bases lying between them. The CDR3 here is CASSEVTSNYGYTF. CDR3 sequence (DNA): TGTGCCAGCAGTGAAGTAACCAGTAACTATGGCTACACCTTC.

The chain is built from TRBV6-1 and TRBJ1-5, with unresolved D. Germline V CDR1 and CDR2: MNHNS, SASEGT. This CDR3 has 12 amino acids. The V gene lost 6 bases and the J gene lost 0 bases, with 3 bases spanning the gap. This CDR3 is CASRSSNQPQHF. In DNA form, the CDR3 reads TGTGCCAGCAGGAGTAGCAATCAGCCCCAGCATTTT.

The sample holds one count of this clone. V usage is TRBV28 and J usage is TRBJ2-3; D perhaps matches TRBD2 (5 bases). Germline V gene sequence: CDR1 MDHEN, CDR2 SYDVKM. Trimming cost V 8 bases and J 0 bases, with 15 bases left between them. The CDR3 sequence is 15 residues long. The CDR3 DNA follows: TGTGCCAGCCGAAGTAGCGCCCCTAGCACAGATACGCAGTATTTT. Translated, it gives CASRSSAPSTDTQYF.

The rearrangement joins TRBV6-6 to TRBJ1-5; D is possibly TRBD1 (5 bases). This CDR3 has 16 residues. Looked up from germline, CDR1 is MNHNY and CDR2 is SVGAGI (reference sequence). The germline V and J ends were trimmed by 2 bases and 0 bases, with 11 bases remaining between them. CDR3 DNA sequence: TGTGCCAGCAGTTACGGGGGTAGTTTTAGCAATCAGCCCCAGCATTTT. This sequence encodes CASSYGGSFSNQPQHF.

The chain has TRBV5-6 and TRBJ1-1; a possible D gene is TRBD1 (6 bases). Trimming stripped 5 bases from V and 0 bases from J, with 14 bases between. Germline lookup yields CDR1 SGHDT and CDR2 YYEEEE. This CDR3 has 15 residues. DNA for the CDR3: TGTGCCAGCAGGCCCGGGACAATATTGAACACTGAAGCTTTCTTT. As protein: CASRPGTILNTEAFF.

The rearrangement uses TRBV20-1 and TRBJ1-2; D is unclear. V dropped 3 bases and J dropped 8 bases, with 4 bases sitting between them. This CDR3 is 9 amino acids long. From germline, CDR1 is DFQATT and CDR2 SNEGSKA (reference sequence). CDR3 loop: CSARRGYTF. The CDR3 DNA reads as TGCAGTGCTAGGAGGGGCTACACCTTC.

The chain is built from TRBV29-1 and TRBJ1-4; D is undetermined. The CDR3 length is 12 residues. The V gene lost 7 bases and the J gene lost 0 bases, with 6 bases spanning the gap. Germline CDR1 and CDR2: SQVTM and ANQGSEA. CDR3 bases: TGCAGCGGCGCCGCAACTAATGAAAAACTGTTTTTT. Protein product: CSGAATNEKLFF.

This clone was counted once. This chain joins TRBV20-1 and TRBJ2-3; D remains unclear. This CDR3 is 11 amino acids long. Germline-derived CDR1 and CDR2 are DFQATT and SNEGSKA (reference sequence). Trimming removed 3 bases from V and 5 bases from J, with 6 bases in between. This CDR3 reads CSARYQDTQYF. In DNA form, the CDR3 reads TGCAGTGCTAGGTACCAAGATACGCAGTATTTT.

J is TRBJ1-1 and V is TRBV30; tentatively, D is TRBD1 (6 bases). The CDR3 is made up of 14 amino acids. Germline loops: CDR1 GTSNPN, CDR2 SVGIG (reference sequence). V gave up 4 bases and J gave up 2 bases, with 14 bases separating them. The CDR3 region is CAWTITGLNTEAFF. The CDR3 DNA follows: TGTGCCTGGACAATTACAGGGCTAAACACTGAAGCTTTCTTT.

Comments on this clone: The junction differs from germline at one of its ends, possibly a read error. V and J are TRBV7-3 and TRBJ1-6, with D perhaps TRBD1 (5 bases). This CDR3 is 14 amino acids long. The germline CDR1 and CDR2 sequences are SGHTA and FQGTGA. The CDR3 bases are TGTGCCAGCAGCTTAGGGGACTATTATTCACCCCTCCACTTT. Its translation: CASSLGDYYSPLHF.

This clone is judged medium-sized (0.01 to 0.1%). This chain uses TRBV7-3 with TRBJ2-3, with D unresolved. The CDR3 length is 14 residues. The V end lost 5 bases, the J end lost 1 base, and 10 bases lay between the germline ends. Germline-derived CDR1 and CDR2 are SGHTA and FQGTGA. The CDR3 protein is CASSPISGTDTQYF. CDR3 DNA sequence: TGTGCCAGCAGCCCCATCTCTGGCACAGATACGCAGTATTTT.

The rearrangement links TRBV2 to TRBJ1-2, with 7 bases that match TRBD1. Germline V gene sequence: CDR1 SNHLY, CDR2 FYNNEI. CDR3 length: 14 amino acids. Trimming cost V 4 bases and J 4 bases; bases outside gene matches: 6. CDR3 region: CASSVTGATYGYTF. CDR3 bases: TGTGCCAGCAGTGTCACAGGGGCTACCTATGGCTACACCTTC.

The J gene is TRBJ2-5, the V gene TRBV5-4; no clear D. CDR1 is SGHNT and CDR2 is YYREEE in the germline V gene (reference sequence). V lost 0 bases, J lost 3 bases, and 6 bases lay in between. This CDR3 is 13 amino acids long. CDR3 in DNA: TGTGCCAGCAGCTTGGGCGCGGAAGAGACCCAGTACTTC. Residues: CASSLGAEETQYF.

The chain joins TRBV7-8 to TRBJ1-2; D is perhaps TRBD1 (6 bases). The CDR3 runs to 13 residues. V was clipped by 5 bases and J by 7 bases, with 14 bases between them. CDR1 is SGHVS and CDR2 is FQNEAQ in the germline V gene. CDR3 DNA: TGTGCCAGCAGCCTCTGGACAGTCTCTGGCTACACCTTC. This gives the protein CASSLWTVSGYTF.

The genes are TRBV5-1 and TRBJ1-6; D may be TRBD1 (5 bases). Germline CDR1 and CDR2: SGHRS and YFSETQ. With 0 bases removed from V and 7 bases from J, the gap between germline ends came to 17 bases. The CDR3 length is 17 residues. The CDR3 protein is CASSLVGGPQGNSPLHF. The CDR3 DNA follows: TGCGCCAGCAGCTTGGTGGGGGGTCCCCAAGGAAATTCACCCCTCCACTTT.